This T cell receptor beta chain originates from a study of cytomegalovirus exposure and HLA in healthy donors. Study results and caveats: The productive fraction for most TCR beta V segments was about 90% or about 30% in an earlier analysis.

The germline V gene has CDR1 MDHEN and CDR2 SYDVKM. This CDR3 is 16 amino acids long. After removal of 3 bases from V and 7 bases from J, the junction contained 11 bases not matched to a gene. As regards this clone: Its target is not known.

In the PCR, 60 Vbeta and 13 Jbeta primers were used. The repertoire was sequenced with immunoSEQ multiplex PCR; TCRdb's copy has only in-frame clones and lacks some. The sample records about 270,000 clones, roughly 90% being singletons. The clonotype comes from a man aged 40-55 years in good health and CMV-seropositive. Sequences were obtained from PBMCs. J is TRBJ1-5 and V is TRBV28; 8 bases align to TRBD1. DNA of the CDR3: TGTGCCAGCAGTTTCCGGACAGGGAAGTATAACCAGCCCCAGCATTTT. Translated: CASSFRTGKYNQPQHF.